This record concerns one T cell receptor (beta chain) sequence. This entry is derived from a study of T cell changes during pregnancy in multiple sclerosis. The data were produced by immunoSEQ multiplex PCR, yet TCRdb's version contains in-frame clones alone and is incomplete. The table records over 50,000 clones, 75% to 90% of them present only once. Trimming took 6 bases from V and 7 from J; bases not matched to a gene: 8. The CDR3 runs 14 residues. The V gene's germline CDR1 is SGHTA and CDR2 FQGNSA. The sample here was peripheral blood, taken in the first trimester of pregnancy. The chain is built from TRBV7-2 and TRBJ2-2, with 7 bases lining up with TRBD1. This TCR was recovered from a female donor in good health, enrolled as a control in a pregnancy study. The CDR3 is CASRSTQGVGELFF. Here the CDR3 DNA reads TGTGCCAGCAGATCAACCCAGGGGGTCGGGGAGCTGTTTTTT.